The next 8 T cell receptor beta chains were all read from a single sample in a study of T cell responses to AZD1222 COVID-19 vaccine. Repertoires were generated with immunoSEQ multiplex PCR, while TCRdb's copy carries only in-frame clones and drops some. In the table there are about 180,000 clones, 90% of which are singletons. The source material was peripheral blood, sampled on day 0 of AZD1222 vaccination. Every receptor here comes from an adult in good health.

The V and J genes are TRBV5-5 and TRBJ2-2; weak D call: TRBD1 (5 bases). The germline gives CDR1 SGHKS, CDR2 YYEKEE (reference sequence). The V gene lost 3 bases and the J gene lost 0 bases, with 12 bases spanning the gap. This CDR3 region has 16 residues. CDR3 sequence: CASSSKAGSNTGELFF. DNA of the CDR3: TGTGCCAGCAGCTCAAAGGCAGGGTCGAACACCGGGGAGCTGTTTTTT. The full variable domain, its missing parts supplied by reference TRBV5-5 and TRBJ2-2, is DAGVTQSPTHLIKTRGQQVTLRCSPISGHKSVSWYQQVLGQGPQFIFQYYEKEERGRGNFPDRFSARQFPNYSSELNVNALLLGDSALYLCASSSKAGSNTGELFFGEGSRLTVL.

CDR3 coding DNA: TGCGCCAGTAGCGGGGGAACAGAGACCCAGTACTTC. Residues: CASSGGTETQYF. V usage is TRBV5-1 and J usage is TRBJ2-5; 9 nucleotides align to TRBD2. The length of the CDR3 is 12 residues. Germline V gene sequence: CDR1 SGHRS, CDR2 YFSETQ. The V gene end was trimmed by 8 bases and the J gene end by 4 bases; junction bases not matched to a gene: 3.

The V gene is TRBV6-5, the J gene TRBJ1-1; D perhaps matches TRBD1 (5 bases). Trimming took off 6 bases at V and 3 bases at J, with 11 bases between the two ends. This CDR3 has 13 residues. Germline V gene data show CDR1 as MNHEY and CDR2 as SVGAGI. CDR3 region: CASRFLGDTEAFF. The CDR3 region has the DNA TGTGCCAGCAGGTTCCTAGGGGACACTGAAGCTTTCTTT.

This clone was observed once. V is TRBV7-3 and J is TRBJ2-1; 7 nucleotides line up with TRBD1. V shed 5 bases and J 0 bases; nucleotides not matched to a gene: 4. The CDR3 length is 15 residues. From germline, CDR1 is SGHTA and CDR2 FQGTGA. The CDR3 loop reads CASSIRDSSYNEQFF. DNA of the CDR3: TGTGCCAGCAGCATCCGGGACAGCTCCTACAATGAGCAGTTCTTC. Supplemented by reference TRBV7-3 and TRBJ2-1, the full variable domain reads GAGVSQTPSNKVTEKGKYVELRCDPISGHTALYWYRQSLGQGPEFLIYFQGTGAADDSGLPNDRFFAVRPEGSVSTLKIQRTERGDSAVYLCASSIRDSSYNEQFFGPGTRLTVL.

V and J are TRBV7-2 and TRBJ2-5; D is ambiguous. This CDR3 is 15 amino acids long. The V and J ends lost 3 bases and 6 bases respectively, with 17 bases between them. Looked up from germline, CDR1 is SGHTA and CDR2 is FQGNSA. Here the CDR3 DNA reads TGTGCCAGCAGCTTGGGCCGAACAGACCATCAGACCCAGTACTTC. This translates into CASSLGRTDHQTQYF.

Concerning this clone: Other DNA sequences within the sample encode an identical CDR3. The rearrangement links TRBV28 to TRBJ1-2; perhaps TRBD1 as D (6 bases). Germline CDR1 MDHEN, CDR2 SYDVKM. Between the trimmed V and J ends, which lost 1 base and 8 bases, there was a span of 8 bases. CDR3 length: 12 residues. The DNA of the CDR3 is TGTGCCAGCAGTTTATCCGGGGGCGGCTACACCTTC. Its translation is CASSLSGGGYTF.

This chain links TRBV12-3 or TRBV12-4 with TRBJ1-2; weak D call: TRBD1 (5 bases). V gave up 3 bases and J gave up 7 bases, with 6 bases separating them. This CDR3 comprises 11 residues. CDR3 region: CASSFGAGYTF. For the CDR3, the DNA is TGTGCCAGCAGTTTCGGGGCTGGCTACACCTTC.

The chain employs TRBV28 and TRBJ1-2; maybe TRBD1 (6 bases). V was pared by 7 bases and J by 7 bases, with 22 bases between. In germline, CDR1 is MDHEN, CDR2 SYDVKM. The CDR3 length is 15 residues. The CDR3 DNA reads TGTGCCAGCACCACTCAGGTTACAGGGTTAGGTGGCTACACCTTC. This sequence encodes CASTTQVTGLGGYTF.